The source of this T cell receptor (beta chain) is a study of regulatory T cells in long-lasting Graves disease. Study-level information: The antithyroid drugs taken by newly diagnosed Graves' patients had been used for under 3 months.

V was pared by 0 bases and J by 11 bases, with 22 bases between. Germline V gene data show CDR1 as LNHNV and CDR2 as YYDKDF (reference sequence). This CDR3 is 16 amino acids long. Time point noted: newly diagnosed GD, antithyroid drugs for less than 3 months. There was RNA extracted from PBMCs, and the TCR library was made from it. Researchers made TCR beta libraries by using iRepertoire HTBI primers and running Arm-PCR on CDR3 regions. MiXCR, run by TCRdb on the multiplex PCR reads, gives a single entry per CDR3 protein. The sample yields 400,000 to 500,000 distinct CDR3 sequences, approximately 16% seen once. The data also belong to a second study, concerning T cells in Graves' hyperthyroidism and ophthalmopathy. From that second work: Model predictions of ophthalmopathy came a median around 6.5 months before onset.

This chain connects TRBV15 to TRBJ2-5; D might be TRBD2 (6 bases). This receptor was identified in a woman aged 30 to 39 with Graves disease. This specimen consisted of peripheral blood mononuclear cells (PBMCs), obtained at new diagnosis, from a patient treated with antithyroid drugs. The CDR3 DNA reads as TGTGCCACCAGCAGAGATCGAGGACTATCCTACAATGAGCAGTACTTC. This gives the protein CATSRDRGLSYNEQYF.